Sequencing of this TCR beta chain was carried out in a study of monozygotic twins with inflammatory bowel disease. Study outcomes and limitations: Other individuals had fewer clonotypes in common with IBD patients than with healthy twins, especially with disease activity.

From the 5' RACE reads, TCRdb lists one entry per CDR3 protein and no DNA. Seen in this sample are fewer than 550,000 distinct CDR3 sequences; the ten most common clones hold 2% to 3%. Unsorted whole blood yielded the total RNA, with T cells left unselected. Details on this clonotype: The antigen remains undetermined.

This CDR3 has 17 amino acids. The V gene's germline CDR1 is MGHRA and CDR2 YSYEKL. The chain couples TRBV4-1 to TRBJ2-3; there is no DNA to check the TCRdb D call of TRBD1. The clonotype originates from a human donor with ulcerative colitis or Crohn's disease, or a healthy co-twin of an affected twin (not recorded which). The sequenced material came from blood. CDR3 loop: CASSQGQGAMGTDTQYF.